The rows below give T cell receptor beta chains drawn from one sample of a study of human T cells and chemical hapten exposure. TCRdb ran MiXCR on the RACE reads and lists one entry per CDR3 protein. Of 84,000 or so distinct CDR3 sequences detected, about 8.5% appear once; the ten largest clones hold approximately 2.8%. The sequencing here drew on whole blood, taken in connection with sensitization to the hapten diphenylcyclopropenone (DPC). Every receptor here comes from a man aged 40-49 years with alopecia areata. Some clones in this sample may be carry-over from other donors' samples. Both conserved end residues are part of each CDR3. The D gene is left open where the match is weak. The listing skips clone size in some rows; elsewhere it reads once, few, many or a size class.

CDR3: CASSDRPGETQYF
DNA: TGTGCCAGCAGTGACAGACCGGGGGAGACCCAGTACTTC
J: TRBJ2-5
V: TRBV2
size: few
D: NA

CDR3: CASSSTGVLSNQPQHF
DNA: TGTGCCAGCAGCTCGACAGGGGTCCTTAGCAATCAGCCCCAGCATTTT
J: TRBJ1-5
V: TRBV7-2
size: many
D: TRBD1

CDR3: CASSIQGSSDTQYF
DNA: TGCGCCAGCTCAATACAGGGTAGCTCAGATACGCAGTATTTT
J: TRBJ2-3
V: TRBV5-1
size: NA
D: NA

CDR3: CASSPGGTSQFF
DNA: TGTGCCAGCAGCCCTGGGGGGACTAGTCAGTTCTTC
J: TRBJ2-1
V: TRBV7-2
size: few
D: TRBD2

CDR3: CASSVSGRADEQFF
DNA: TGTGCCAGCAGCGTCAGCGGGAGGGCCGATGAGCAGTTCTTC
J: TRBJ2-1
V: TRBV9
size: few
D: TRBD2

CDR3: CASSVRVGETQYF
DNA: TGTGCCAGCAGCGTCAGGGTGGGAGAGACCCAGTACTTC
J: TRBJ2-5
V: TRBV7-9
size: few
D: NA

CDR3: CASRPGARWRKDYGYTF
DNA: TGTGCCAGCAGACCCGGGGCCAGGTGGCGAAAGGACTATGGCTACACCTTC
J: TRBJ1-2
V: TRBV6-2/TRBV6-3
size: few
D: NA

CDR3: CSADTEPNYGYTF
DNA: TGCAGCGCTGATACAGAGCCTAACTATGGCTACACCTTC
J: TRBJ1-2
V: TRBV29-1
size: NA
D: NA

CDR3: CSARDLVVSNEQFF
DNA: TGCAGTGCTAGAGATCTCGTAGTCTCCAATGAGCAGTTCTTC
J: TRBJ2-1
V: TRBV20-1
size: many
D: NA

CDR3: CSAAISGSRADTQYF
DNA: TGCAGTGCTGCGATTAGCGGGAGTCGAGCAGATACGCAGTATTTT
J: TRBJ2-3
V: TRBV20-1
size: many
D: TRBD2

CDR3: CSVGQVGELFF
DNA: TGCAGCGTTGGGCAGGTCGGGGAGCTGTTTTTT
J: TRBJ2-2
V: TRBV29-1
size: NA
D: NA

CDR3: CSVEDLAGGTQETQYF
DNA: TGCAGCGTTGAAGACTTAGCGGGAGGTACCCAAGAGACCCAGTACTTC
J: TRBJ2-5
V: TRBV29-1
size: NA
D: TRBD2

CDR3: CASSYSTGSPLHF
DNA: TGTGCCAGCAGTTACTCGACGGGTTCACCCCTCCACTTT
J: TRBJ1-6
V: TRBV6-7
size: many
D: NA

CDR3: CASMTGAHEQYF
DNA: TGTGCCAGCATGACAGGGGCCCACGAGCAGTACTTC
J: TRBJ2-7
V: TRBV25-1
size: many
D: TRBD1

CDR3: CSARSPATDSNEPQHF
DNA: TGCAGTGCTAGAAGCCCCGCGACAGATAGCAATGAGCCCCAGCATTTT
J: TRBJ1-5
V: TRBV20-1
size: NA
D: NA

CDR3: CASSIVATNTGELFF
DNA: TGTGCCAGTAGTATAGTGGCCACAAACACCGGGGAGCTGTTTTTT
J: TRBJ2-2
V: TRBV19
size: NA
D: NA

CDR3: CASSLFPIQETQYF
DNA: TGTGCCAGCAGCTTGTTTCCGATCCAAGAGACCCAGTACTTC
J: TRBJ2-5
V: TRBV7-2
size: few
D: NA

CDR3: CSASLREKLGTQYF
DNA: TGCAGTGCTAGTTTGCGGGAGAAATTGGGGACCCAGTACTTC
J: TRBJ2-5
V: TRBV20-1
size: NA
D: TRBD2

CDR3: CASSSSREGANVLTF
DNA: TGTGCCAGCAGTTCGAGTAGAGAAGGGGCCAACGTCCTGACTTTC
J: TRBJ2-6
V: TRBV12-3/TRBV12-4
size: many
D: NA

CDR3: CANLSGEGPTDTQYF
DNA: TGTGCCAACCTTAGCGGGGAGGGCCCGACAGATACGCAGTATTTT
J: TRBJ2-3
V: TRBV2
size: few
D: TRBD2

CDR3: CASSLRDTHNEQFF
DNA: TGCGCCAGCAGCCTTCGGGACACACACAATGAGCAGTTCTTC
J: TRBJ2-1
V: TRBV5-1
size: NA
D: NA

CDR3: CASSGTGGLEAFF
DNA: TGTGCCAGCAGCGGGACAGGGGGCCTTGAAGCTTTCTTT
J: TRBJ1-1
V: TRBV7-9
size: many
D: TRBD1

CDR3: CASSVDSWTEAFF
DNA: TGTGCCAGCAGCGTGGACAGTTGGACTGAAGCTTTCTTT
J: TRBJ1-1
V: TRBV5-4
size: NA
D: NA

CDR3: CASSVSGYQETQYF
DNA: TGTGCCAGCAGCGTATCGGGGTACCAAGAGACCCAGTACTTC
J: TRBJ2-5
V: TRBV9
size: many
D: NA

CDR3: CASSNSDGPQHF
DNA: TGTGCCAGCTCAAATTCGGATGGGCCCCAGCATTTT
J: TRBJ1-5
V: TRBV6-5
size: NA
D: NA

CDR3: CATSDSRTSTDTQYF
DNA: TGTGCCACCAGTGATTCAAGGACTAGCACAGATACGCAGTATTTT
J: TRBJ2-3
V: TRBV24-1
size: NA
D: NA

CDR3: CASSQADTQYF
DNA: TGTGCCAGCAGTCAGGCAGATACGCAGTATTTT
J: TRBJ2-3
V: TRBV6-5
size: many
D: NA

CDR3: CASSPGPGGSADTQYF
DNA: TGTGCCAGCAGCCCGGGGCCGGGAGGATCCGCAGATACGCAGTATTTT
J: TRBJ2-3
V: TRBV3-1
size: NA
D: TRBD2

CDR3: CASSFFRQGAEQYF
DNA: TGTGCCAGCAGCTTCTTTCGACAGGGAGCAGAGCAGTACTTC
J: TRBJ2-7
V: TRBV5-6
size: many
D: TRBD1